Presented here are 16 T cell receptor beta chains from one specimen sequenced in a study of blood T cells in healthy people across ages. Through a sample-barcoded 5' primer and a J-beta primer mix, a second PCR was run for 7 to 11 cycles. TCRdb re-analysed the 5' RACE reads in MiXCR, keeping a single row per CDR3 protein. Of about 1.8 million distinct CDR3 sequences in the sample, less than 50% were seen once. The sequencing input was blood. The origin of the receptors is a woman in her 40s in good health.

The chain couples TRBV18 to TRBJ1-1; D not certain. The CDR3 covers 15 residues. V was cut by 3 bases and J by 5 bases, with 16 bases left in between. Germline assignment: CDR1 KGHSH and CDR2 LQKENI. The CDR3 is CASSPIGVRETEAFF. For the CDR3, the DNA is TGTGCCAGCTCACCCATCGGGGTAAGAGAGACTGAAGCTTTCTTT. Complete variable domain (other parts from reference TRBV18 and TRBJ1-1): NAGVMQNPRHLVRRRGQEARLRCSPMKGHSHVYWYRQLPEEGLKFMVYLQKENIIDESGMPKERFSAEFPKEGPSILRIQQVVRGDSAAYFCASSPIGVRETEAFFGQGTRLTVV.

The chain has TRBV6-6 and TRBJ2-7; 12 nucleotides align to TRBD2. CDR3 size: 16 residues. Germline V gene lookup returns CDR1 MNHNY and CDR2 SVGAGI (reference sequence). V lost 8 bases, J lost 7 bases, and 15 bases stayed unmatched. CDR3 sequence: CASGGPELAGGREQYF. In DNA form, the CDR3 reads TGTGCCAGCGGTGGCCCCGAACTAGCGGGGGGTAGGGAGCAGTACTTC.

The rearrangement joins TRBV25-1 to TRBJ1-5; no firm D call. V dropped 3 bases and J dropped 0 bases, with 6 bases sitting between them. The CDR3 is made up of 14 amino acids. Germline V CDR1 and CDR2: MGHDK, SYGVNS. This chain's CDR3 is CASSEHYSNQPQHF. Here the CDR3 DNA reads TGTGCCAGCAGTGAGCACTATAGCAATCAGCCCCAGCATTTT.

This clonotype was observed once. V usage is TRBV7-2 and J usage is TRBJ2-1; 12 nucleotides agree with TRBD1. V shed 5 bases, J shed 13 bases, and the junction held 12 bases outside the gene matches. Looked up from germline, CDR1 is SGHTA and CDR2 is FQGNSA. This CDR3 is built from 15 residues. DNA of the CDR3: TGTGCCAGCAGCCGGGACAGGGGGCTCGTAGAGACCCAGTTCTTC. Its translation: CASSRDRGLVETQFF. Looking up the rest from reference TRBV7-2 and TRBJ2-1 gives the full variable domain: GAGVSQSPSNKVTEKGKDVELRCDPISGHTALYWYRQSLGQGLEFLIYFQGNSAPDKSGLPSDRFSAERTGGSVSTLTIQRTQQEDSAVYLCASSRDRGLVETQFFGPGTRLTVL.

The chain employs TRBV20-1 and TRBJ2-6, with D maybe TRBD1 (6 bases). The CDR3 runs 17 residues. Germline lookup yields CDR1 DFQATT and CDR2 SNEGSKA (reference sequence). V shed 5 bases and J shed 0 bases, with 17 bases lying between them. The chain's CDR3 is CSASRLQGNSGANVLTF. The CDR3 nucleotides read TGCAGTGCTTCCCGTCTGCAGGGGAACTCTGGGGCCAACGTCCTGACTTTC.

This sequence joins TRBV29-1 and TRBJ1-2; a possible D gene is TRBD1 (6 bases). The CDR3 consists of 14 residues. The V end lost 4 bases, the J end lost 3 bases, and 15 bases lay between the germline ends. Germline assignment: CDR1 SQVTM and CDR2 ANQGSEA. CDR3 bases: TGCAGCGTTGGCCAGGGGACGAATGACTATGGCTACACCTTC. Translated, it gives CSVGQGTNDYGYTF.

This chain joins TRBV20-1 and TRBJ1-5; D not resolved. V lost 0 bases and J 0 bases, leaving 15 bases between the germline ends. This CDR3 comprises 17 residues. CDR1 and CDR2 from the germline V gene are DFQATT and SNEGSKA (reference sequence). CDR3 sequence: CSARDRYRSNSNQPQHF. The CDR3 DNA reads TGCAGTGCTAGAGATCGGTACAGATCAAATAGCAATCAGCCCCAGCATTTT.

The sample holds a few counts of this clonotype. The gene calls are TRBV20-1 and TRBJ2-1; TRBD2 matches 11 bases. Trimming took 4 bases from V and 4 from J; bases not matched to a gene: 3. This CDR3 spans 14 amino acids. Germline lookup yields CDR1 DFQATT and CDR2 SNEGSKA (reference sequence). The CDR3 reads CSATGLAGYNEQFF. For the CDR3, the DNA is TGCAGTGCTACTGGACTAGCGGGTTACAATGAGCAGTTCTTC.

J is TRBJ2-7 and V is TRBV7-9; 9 nucleotides match TRBD1. The CDR3 loop spans 17 amino acids. V was pared by 5 bases and J by 1 base, with 12 bases of the junction left unmatched. CDR1 is SEHNR and CDR2 is FQNEAQ in the germline V gene (reference sequence). This chain's CDR3 is CASSHPKQGAPSYEQYF. The CDR3 DNA reads as TGTGCCAGCAGCCACCCCAAACAGGGGGCGCCTTCCTACGAGCAGTACTTC.

The V gene is TRBV24-1, the J gene TRBJ2-1; 9 nucleotides line up with TRBD1. With 2 bases clipped from V and 5 bases from J, the junction kept 9 bases outside the gene matches. Germline V gives CDR1 KGHDR, CDR2 SFDVKD. The CDR3 spans 17 residues. In DNA, the CDR3 is TGTGCCACCAGTGATTCCTTGACAGGGGGGCTACACAATGAGCAGTTCTTC. Translated, it gives CATSDSLTGGLHNEQFF.

A few counts support this clonotype. The rearrangement links TRBV7-3 to TRBJ2-1, with D hard to call. Trimming took 5 bases from V and 10 from J, leaving 18 bases between them. Germline V gene sequence: CDR1 SGHTA, CDR2 FQGTGA. The CDR3 contains 14 residues. This CDR3 reads CASSASAASREQFF. The CDR3 DNA reads TGTGCCAGCAGCGCCTCGGCGGCCTCTCGGGAGCAGTTCTTC.

This clonotype has just one count. The chain links TRBV2 to TRBJ2-5; D possibly corresponds to TRBD2 (5 bases). The CDR3 has 14 amino acids. CDR1 is SNHLY, CDR2 FYNNEI, per germline. V gave up 3 bases and J gave up 4 bases, with 12 bases separating them. CDR3 sequence: CASSDRGVRETQYF. The CDR3 region has the DNA TGTGCCAGCAGTGATCGGGGAGTTAGAGAGACCCAGTACTTC.

The chain has TRBV20-1 and TRBJ2-3; the D call may be TRBD1 or TRBD2 (6 bases each). The V gene's germline CDR1 is DFQATT and CDR2 SNEGSKA (reference sequence). Trimming left V 0 bases short and J 3 bases short, with 22 bases between. The CDR3 spans 18 residues. The CDR3: CSARDGTGALGYTDTQYF. The CDR3 DNA sequence: TGCAGTGCTAGAGATGGAACGGGGGCTCTGGGGTATACAGATACGCAGTATTTT.

This chain joins TRBV7-2 and TRBJ2-5, with D possibly being TRBD2 (5 bases). The CDR3 sequence is 14 residues long. Germline V gene data show CDR1 as SGHTA and CDR2 as FQGNSA. V was trimmed by 0 bases and J by 11 bases, leaving 16 bases between them. In nucleotides, the CDR3 is TGTGCCAGCAGCTTAGCGGCTAGCCAGTATGAGCAGTACTTC. It encodes CASSLAASQYEQYF.

As regards this clonotype: Since a much larger clone is just one base distant, this may be a read error. J is TRBJ2-1 and V is TRBV9; TRBD1 matches 8 bases. The CDR3 is 14 amino acids. Germline V gene sequence: CDR1 SGDLS, CDR2 YYNGEE. CDR3 sequence reads: CASGVGQGYNEQFF. CDR3 nucleotides: TGTGCCAGCGGCGTCGGACAGGGCTACAATGAGCAGTTCTTC.

This rearrangement joins TRBV27 to TRBJ2-3; the match to TRBD2 covers 10 bases. The CDR3 covers 16 residues. Germline CDR1 reads MNHEY; CDR2 reads SMNVEV (reference sequence). With 5 bases clipped from V and 6 bases from J, the junction kept 11 bases outside the gene matches. Here the CDR3 reads CASSQTTAGGRDTQYF. CDR3 in DNA: TGTGCCAGCAGTCAGACGACAGCGGGGGGGCGGGATACGCAGTATTTT.